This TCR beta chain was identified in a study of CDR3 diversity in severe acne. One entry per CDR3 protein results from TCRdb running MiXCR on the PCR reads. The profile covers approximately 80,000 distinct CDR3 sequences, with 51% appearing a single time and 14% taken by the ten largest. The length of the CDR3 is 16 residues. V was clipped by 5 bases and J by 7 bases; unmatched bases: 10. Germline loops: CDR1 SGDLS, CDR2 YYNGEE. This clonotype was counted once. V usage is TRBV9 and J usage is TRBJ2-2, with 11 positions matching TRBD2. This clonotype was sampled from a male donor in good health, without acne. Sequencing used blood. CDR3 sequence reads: CASRGLAGLRGGELFF. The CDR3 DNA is TGTGCCAGCAGAGGACTAGCGGGCCTCCGCGGCGGGGAGCTGTTTTTT. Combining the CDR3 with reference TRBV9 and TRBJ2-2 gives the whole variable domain DSGVTQTPKHLITATGQRVTLRCSPRSGDLSVYWYQQSLDQGLQFLIQYYNGEERAKGNILERFSAQQFPDLHSELNLSSLELGDSALYFCASRGLAGLRGGELFFGEGSRLTVL.